This T cell receptor beta chain was captured in a study of technical replicates of blood from a few donors. This CDR3 has 14 residues. In germline, CDR1 is MNHEY, CDR2 SMNVEV (reference sequence). V gave up 3 bases and J gave up 4 bases, with 12 bases separating them. Profiled with immunoSEQ multiplex PCR; TCRdb holds only in-frame clones, not every one. The sample consists of more than 90,000 clones, under 97% of them appearing once. The chain recombines TRBV27 with TRBJ2-5; D is possibly TRBD1 (5 bases). The sequencing input was T cells isolated from PBMCs. The TCR comes from a human donor in good health. The DNA of the CDR3 is TGTGCCAGCAGTTTTGGCAGGGCCCTAGAGACCCAGTACTTC. Amino acid sequence: CASSFGRALETQYF.